These 2 T cell receptor beta chains were all obtained from the same sample, sequenced in a study of T cells in pancreatic ductal adenocarcinoma (dated 2017 in TCRdb). The library was generated by the immunoSEQ multiplex PCR assay. TCRdb's version of the immuneACCESS table is confined to in-frame rearrangements and falls short of the full clone set. An unresolved V gene accounts for under half of the shortfall where checked; the remainder is of unknown origin. For this sample the table gives about 100,000 clones, of which more than 90% were detected only once. Of the sample, less than 4% is held by the ten largest clones. The selected pancreatic ductal adenocarcinoma patients had received surgery without neoadjuvant therapy. The source material was PBMCs. The origin of the receptors is a human donor with pancreatic ductal adenocarcinoma.

The V gene is TRBV9, the J gene TRBJ2-1; perhaps TRBD2 as D (5 bases). V lost 3 bases and J lost 10, with 20 bases in between. CDR1 is SGDLS and CDR2 is YYNGEE in the germline V gene. There are 15 residues in the CDR3. The CDR3 nucleotides are TGTGCCAGCAGCGGCGGCGGGTCCTTTCAAGGGGAGCAGTTCTTC. This encodes CASSGGGSFQGEQFF.

This clone was recorded only once. The V call is TRBV5-1, the J call TRBJ2-1; 8 bases are shared with TRBD2. The CDR3 runs to 16 residues. V lost 4 bases to trimming and J lost 4 bases; unmatched junction nucleotides: 10. Germline V CDR1 and CDR2: SGHRS, YFSETQ. The CDR3 is CASSGSGRGVYNEQFF. The CDR3 coding sequence is TGCGCCAGCAGCGGCAGCGGGAGAGGCGTGTACAATGAGCAGTTCTTC.